This T cell receptor beta chain was captured in a study of PD-1 blockade in classical Hodgkin lymphoma. There was relapse after autologous stem cell transplantation in every patient, and there was variation in brentuximab vedotin exposure. Assay: immunoSEQ multiplex PCR; the TCRdb copy retains only in-frame clones and omits some. The data hold fewer than 90,000 clones, with about 92% observed a single time. In germline, CDR1 is MNHNS, CDR2 SASEGT. Losses at the gene ends were 0 bases for V and 9 bases for J; bases not matched to a gene: 9. The CDR3 spans 15 residues. For this clone: Its antigen is not known.

Broader study findings: Prior to therapy, complete responders displayed diversity much like that of newly diagnosed patients. CD4+ TCR diversity, unlike CD8+, climbed significantly by C4D1.

The sample consisted of peripheral blood mononuclear cells (PBMCs), taken at baseline. V and J are TRBV6-1 and TRBJ2-7; 9 nucleotides match TRBD1. This sequence originates from a human donor with classical Hodgkin lymphoma. CDR3 residues: CASSEAGTGYRGQYF. The CDR3 bases are TGTGCCAGCAGTGAAGCGGGGACAGGGTATCGGGGGCAGTACTTC.